The clone carrying this TCR beta chain was detected once. Method: immunoSEQ multiplex PCR; TCRdb's copy keeps in-frame clones and lacks some. The sample shows about 94,000 clones, 90% of them seen only once. The CDR3 spans 15 residues. The germline V gene has CDR1 MNHEY and CDR2 SVGAGI. With 7 bases clipped from V and 6 bases from J, the junction kept 11 bases outside the gene matches. The data were obtained in a study of T cell responses to AZD1222 COVID-19 vaccine. Study-wide context: Pooled in the analysis were second doses at about 4 or about 12 weeks.

The TCR sequence derives from an adult in good health. Sequenced here: peripheral blood, sampled on day 0 of AZD1222 vaccination. The rearrangement uses TRBV6-5 and TRBJ1-2; 10 bases map to TRBD1. The CDR3 region is CASKMGQGNKDGYTF. The CDR3 DNA follows: TGTGCCAGCAAGATGGGACAGGGGAATAAAGATGGCTACACCTTC.